Shown below are 20 T cell receptor beta chains from a single sample sequenced in a study of blood T cells in healthy people across ages. The use of a sample-barcoded 5' primer and a J-beta primer mix characterized a second PCR of about 6 to 12 cycles. Via MiXCR, TCRdb re-called the 5' RACE reads, giving one row per CDR3 protein. The data contain 650,000 to 950,000 distinct CDR3 sequences, under 45% of them singletons. Source material: blood. All receptors come from a man aged 60 to 69 in good health.

This clonotype was found a few times. The chain links TRBV7-2 to TRBJ2-4, with no clear D. This CDR3 comprises 15 residues. The germline gives CDR1 SGHTA, CDR2 FQGNSA. Trimming stripped 1 base from V and 0 bases from J, with 7 bases between. The CDR3 coding sequence is TGTGCCAGCAGCTTAGTTTCCGTAGCCAAAAACATTCAGTACTTC. It is translated as CASSLVSVAKNIQYF.

This clonotype was detected only a few times. The chain carries TRBV2 and TRBJ2-7; D unclear. Germline CDR1 is SNHLY and CDR2 is FYNNEI. V lost 4 bases and J 7 bases, leaving 14 bases between the germline ends. CDR3 size: 13 residues. The CDR3 region is CASSVDRPGEQYF. For the CDR3, the DNA is TGTGCCAGCAGTGTCGACCGCCCGGGTGAGCAGTACTTC.

The J gene is TRBJ2-1, the V gene TRBV3-1, with 9 bases identical to TRBD2. There are 15 residues in the CDR3. Germline lookup yields CDR1 LGHDT and CDR2 YNNKEL (reference sequence). V gave up 6 bases and J gave up 9 bases; unmatched junction bases: 12. CDR3 DNA: TGTGCCAGCAGTCTCAGGCGGGGGGGTTGGGGTGAGCAGTTCTTC. This encodes CASSLRRGGWGEQFF.

V gene TRBV27 combines with J gene TRBJ2-1; TRBD2 matches at 8 bases. The CDR3 has 15 residues. Germline assignment: CDR1 MNHEY and CDR2 SMNVEV (reference sequence). V shed 4 bases and J 7 bases; nucleotides not matched to a gene: 9. CDR3 in amino acids: CASSSAGGAQNEQFF. The CDR3 nucleotides are TGTGCCAGCAGTTCGGCGGGGGGAGCCCAGAATGAGCAGTTCTTC.

This clonotype was found a few times. One base away lies a much larger clone, so this may be a sequencing read error. The V gene is TRBV6-2 or TRBV6-3, the J gene TRBJ1-2; TRBD1 might be the D (5 bases). Germline V gene lookup returns CDR1 MNHEY and CDR2 SVGEGT. Trimming removed 6 bases from V and 2 bases from J, with 7 bases in between. The CDR3 has 12 amino acids. CDR3 residues: CASRYRNYGYTF. CDR3 nucleotide sequence: TGTGCCAGCAGATACAGGAACTATGGCTACACCTTC.

This chain uses TRBV4-3 with TRBJ2-3; the D is unclear. Germline values: CDR1 LGHNA, CDR2 YSLEER. The V gene lost 1 base and the J gene lost 2 bases, with 7 bases spanning the gap. The CDR3 is 14 amino acids. The CDR3 is CASSQGWATDTQYF. As DNA, the CDR3 is TGCGCCAGCAGCCAAGGGTGGGCCACAGATACGCAGTATTTT.

This clonotype was observed a few times. This sequence joins TRBV10-3 and TRBJ2-3; the D call may be TRBD1 or TRBD2 (5 bases each). Between the trimmed V and J ends, which lost 8 bases and 2 bases, there was a span of 11 bases. CDR3 length equals 13 residues. Germline CDR1 and CDR2: ENHRY and SYGVKD. The CDR3 sequence is CAIGYGTTDTQYF. The CDR3 DNA reads TGTGCCATCGGTTATGGGACCACAGATACGCAGTATTTT.

This clonotype was picked up a small number of times. The chain carries TRBV20-1 and TRBJ2-7; tentatively, D is TRBD1 or TRBD2 (5 bases each). Germline V lookup: CDR1 DFQATT, CDR2 SNEGSKA (reference sequence). The V end was cut by 1 base, the J end by 6 bases, with 16 bases between. CDR3 length: 14 residues. The CDR3: CSARAWDAASEQYF. CDR3 coding DNA: TGCAGTGCTAGAGCCTGGGACGCCGCATCCGAGCAGTACTTC.

This clonotype was recorded a few times. This rearrangement joins TRBV7-2 to TRBJ1-2; TRBD1 matches at 8 bases. V lost 7 bases to trimming and J lost 8 bases; unmatched junction nucleotides: 12. The CDR3 is made up of 14 amino acids. The V gene's germline CDR1 is SGHTA and CDR2 FQGNSA. The CDR3 sequence: CASTQDRAPSGYTF. CDR3 nucleotide sequence: TGTGCCAGCACCCAGGACAGGGCCCCCAGCGGCTACACCTTC.

This clonotype was counted a few times. CDR3 sequence: CASSLAPDRAGDTQYF. The CDR3 DNA reads TGCGCCAGCAGCTTGGCTCCCGACAGGGCCGGAGATACGCAGTATTTT. The V call is TRBV5-1, the J call TRBJ2-3; 7 bases map to TRBD1. The CDR3 sequence is 16 residues long. Germline loops: CDR1 SGHRS, CDR2 YFSETQ. The V gene end was trimmed by 0 bases and the J gene end by 5 bases; junction bases not matched to a gene: 9.

The chain uses TRBV6-2 or TRBV6-3 and TRBJ2-1, with D unresolved. CDR1 is MNHEY, CDR2 SVGEGT, per germline. The germline V and J ends were trimmed by 6 bases and 8 bases, with 11 bases remaining between them. The CDR3 length is 12 residues. For the CDR3, the DNA is TGTGCCAGCAGCCTCCGGTGGGATGAGCAGTTCTTC. Amino acids: CASSLRWDEQFF.

CDR3 coding DNA: TGTGCCAGCAGTGTGAGGCCGGGCACTGAAGCTTTCTTT. The encoded protein is CASSVRPGTEAFF. The chain carries TRBV27 and TRBJ1-1; D is unclear. CDR3 size: 13 residues. With 5 bases removed from V and 4 bases from J, the gap between germline ends came to 11 bases. Per the germline V gene, CDR1 is MNHEY and CDR2 is SMNVEV (reference sequence).

The chain has TRBV7-2 and TRBJ2-7; D gene unclear. The germline gives CDR1 SGHTA, CDR2 FQGNSA. The CDR3 sequence is 15 residues long. V was trimmed by 2 bases and J by 5 bases, leaving 16 bases between them. The CDR3 nucleotides read TGTGCCAGCAGCTTACCCCGTAGTGGACGGAACGAGCAGTACTTC. It is translated as CASSLPRSGRNEQYF.

This clonotype showed up just a few times. This sequence joins TRBV15 and TRBJ2-1; tentative D call: TRBD1 (6 bases). Germline V lookup: CDR1 LNHNV, CDR2 YYDKDF (reference sequence). The CDR3 length is 16 residues. The V and J ends lost 1 base and 10 bases respectively, with 20 bases between them. DNA for the CDR3: TGTGCCACCAGCAGAGCCGGAGGAACAGGGAGTTACGAGCAGTTCTTC. Protein product: CATSRAGGTGSYEQFF.

The chain has TRBV7-2 and TRBJ1-6, with 7 bases matching TRBD1. V lost 5 bases and J lost 8; bases outside the gene matches: 6. In germline, CDR1 is SGHTA, CDR2 FQGNSA. The CDR3 covers 14 residues. For the CDR3, the DNA is TGTGCCAGCAGCGTAGACAGGGTGCATTCACCCCTCCACTTT. Amino acid sequence: CASSVDRVHSPLHF.

This clonotype appeared a few times. V and J are TRBV12-3 or TRBV12-4 and TRBJ2-3, with 10 positions matching TRBD2. The CDR3 is 15 residues long. Unmatched junction bases numbered 3, after V lost 6 bases and J lost 0 bases. CDR3 in amino acids: CASRFSGGSTDTQYF. The DNA for the CDR3 is TGTGCCAGCAGATTTAGCGGGGGGAGCACAGATACGCAGTATTTT.

Notes on this clonotype: The germline gene is not matched at one end of the junction; a read error may be the cause. The V call is TRBV6-1, the J call TRBJ1-4, with 8 bases lining up with TRBD1. Germline values: CDR1 MNHNS, CDR2 SASEGT. The CDR3 spans 17 residues. CDR3 coding DNA: TGTGCCAGCAGCCCCGTCGAAGGTACAGGGGGTCCGGAAAAGCTGTTTTTT. It encodes CASSPVEGTGGPEKLFF.

The chain has TRBV2 and TRBJ2-7, with 13 nucleotides matching TRBD2. The V gene's germline CDR1 is SNHLY and CDR2 FYNNEI. Unmatched junction bases numbered 3, after V lost 4 bases and J lost 3 bases. The CDR3 runs to 15 residues. CDR3 sequence (DNA): TGTGCCAGCAGTGCGACTAGCGGGGGGATCTACGAGCAGTACTTC. Amino acid sequence: CASSATSGGIYEQYF.

V usage is TRBV5-1 and J usage is TRBJ2-5; unclear D gene. The germline V gene encodes CDR1 SGHRS and CDR2 YFSETQ. V was shortened by 0 bases and J by 6 bases, with 12 bases between the two germline ends. This CDR3 spans 14 amino acids. In DNA form, the CDR3 reads TGCGCCAGCAGCTTGGACCTATTATGGAAGACCCAGTACTTC. As protein: CASSLDLLWKTQYF.

The table lists this clonotype with a few counts. V and J are TRBV2 and TRBJ1-1; TRBD1 might be the D (6 bases). The germline V and J ends were trimmed by 8 bases and 2 bases, with 21 bases remaining between them. CDR3 length: 16 amino acids. The germline V gene has CDR1 SNHLY and CDR2 FYNNEI. In DNA form, the CDR3 reads TGTGCCAGCCGTATACAGGGCCCTATTTCCAACACTGAAGCTTTCTTT. Its translation is CASRIQGPISNTEAFF.